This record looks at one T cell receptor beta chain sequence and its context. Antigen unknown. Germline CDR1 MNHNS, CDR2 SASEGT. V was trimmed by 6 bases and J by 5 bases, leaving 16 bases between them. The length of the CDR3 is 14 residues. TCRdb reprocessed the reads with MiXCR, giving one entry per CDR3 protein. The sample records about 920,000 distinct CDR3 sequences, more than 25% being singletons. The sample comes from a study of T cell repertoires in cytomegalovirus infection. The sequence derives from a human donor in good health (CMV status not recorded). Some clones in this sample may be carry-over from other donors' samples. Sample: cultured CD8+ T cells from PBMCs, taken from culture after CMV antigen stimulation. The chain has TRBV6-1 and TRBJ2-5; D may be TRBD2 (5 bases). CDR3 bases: TGTGCCAGCAGGGTTTTAGAGGGTTTCGAGACCCAGTACTTC. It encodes CASRVLEGFETQYF.